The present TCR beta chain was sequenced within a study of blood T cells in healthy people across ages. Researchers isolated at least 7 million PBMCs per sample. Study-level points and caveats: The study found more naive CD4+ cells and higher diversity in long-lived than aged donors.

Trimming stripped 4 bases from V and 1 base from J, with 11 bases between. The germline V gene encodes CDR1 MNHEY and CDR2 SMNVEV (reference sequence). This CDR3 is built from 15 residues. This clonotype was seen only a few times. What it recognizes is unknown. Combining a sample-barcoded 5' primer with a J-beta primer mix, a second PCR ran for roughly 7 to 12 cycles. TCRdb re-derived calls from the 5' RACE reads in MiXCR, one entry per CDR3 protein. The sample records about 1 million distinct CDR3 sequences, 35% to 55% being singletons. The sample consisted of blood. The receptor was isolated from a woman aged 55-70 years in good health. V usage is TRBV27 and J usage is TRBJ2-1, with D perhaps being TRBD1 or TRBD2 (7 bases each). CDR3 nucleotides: TGTGCCAGCAGTTCAGGGGGGGAGTCCTACAATGAGCAGTTCTTC. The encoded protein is CASSSGGESYNEQFF.